This TCR beta chain emerged from a study of technical replicates of blood from several donors (TCRdb year 2017). The library was prepared using the immunoSEQ multiplex PCR assay. TCRdb obtained this table from immuneACCESS and retained in-frame rearrangements with V and J assigned. These tables miss some clones; where compared with another copy, unresolved V genes account for less than half of the shortfall, and the remainder is unexplained. This sample holds about 95,000 clones; roughly 95% were observed only once. Roughly 0.33% of the sample comes from the top ten. Per the germline V gene, MRHNA is the CDR1 and SNTAGT is the CDR2. The CDR3, from cysteine to phenylalanine, totals 15 residues. Only CDR3 DNA remains: 45 bases, in frame from the first base. V ends up 6 bases short and J 3 bases short, with an unmatched junction base count of 7. Details on this clone: Which antigen it targets is not known. Per-base qualities were not stored, and no clone one base away is much larger.

The sequence is built from TRBV6-4 and TRBJ1-1, with 10 bases in between that match TRBD1. Sequenced: T cells isolated from PBMCs. This TCR came from a human donor in good health. CDR3 loop: CASSRGTGVYTEAFF. The DNA reads as follows: TGTGCCAGCAGCCGCGGGACAGGGGTCTACACTGAAGCTTTCTTT.